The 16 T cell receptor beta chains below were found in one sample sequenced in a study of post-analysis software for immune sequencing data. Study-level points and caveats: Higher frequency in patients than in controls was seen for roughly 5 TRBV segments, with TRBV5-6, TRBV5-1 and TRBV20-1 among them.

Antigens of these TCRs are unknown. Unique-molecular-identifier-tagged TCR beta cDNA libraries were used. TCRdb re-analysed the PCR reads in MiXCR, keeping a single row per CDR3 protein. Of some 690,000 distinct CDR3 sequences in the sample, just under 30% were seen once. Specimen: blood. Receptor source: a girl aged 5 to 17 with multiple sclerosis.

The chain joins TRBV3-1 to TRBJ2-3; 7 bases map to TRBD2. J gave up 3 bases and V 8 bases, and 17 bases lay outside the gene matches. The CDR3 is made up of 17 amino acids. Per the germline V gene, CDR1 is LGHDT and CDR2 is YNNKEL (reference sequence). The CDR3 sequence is CASQPRQRASGTDTQYF. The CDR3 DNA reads TGTGCCAGCCAACCCAGGCAGCGGGCTAGCGGTACAGATACGCAGTATTTT.

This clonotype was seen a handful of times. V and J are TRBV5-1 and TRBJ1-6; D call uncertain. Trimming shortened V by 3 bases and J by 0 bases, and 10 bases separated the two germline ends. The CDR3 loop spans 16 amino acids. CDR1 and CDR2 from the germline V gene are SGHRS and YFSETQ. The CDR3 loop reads CASSSKLSSYNSPLHF. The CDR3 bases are TGCGCCAGCAGCTCTAAACTGAGCTCCTATAATTCACCCCTCCACTTT.

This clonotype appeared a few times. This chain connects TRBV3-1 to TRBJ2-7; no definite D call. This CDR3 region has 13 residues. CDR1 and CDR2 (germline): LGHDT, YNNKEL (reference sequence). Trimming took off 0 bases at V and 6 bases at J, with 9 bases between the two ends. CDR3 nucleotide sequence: TGTGCCAGCAGCCAAGATCGTTCAGGCGAGCAGTACTTC. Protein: CASSQDRSGEQYF.

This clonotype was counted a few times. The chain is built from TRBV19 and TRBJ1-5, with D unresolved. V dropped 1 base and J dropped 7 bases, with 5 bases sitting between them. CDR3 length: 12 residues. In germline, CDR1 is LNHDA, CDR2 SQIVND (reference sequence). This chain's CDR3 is CASSIGDQPQHF. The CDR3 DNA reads TGTGCCAGTAGTATAGGAGACCAGCCCCAGCATTTT.

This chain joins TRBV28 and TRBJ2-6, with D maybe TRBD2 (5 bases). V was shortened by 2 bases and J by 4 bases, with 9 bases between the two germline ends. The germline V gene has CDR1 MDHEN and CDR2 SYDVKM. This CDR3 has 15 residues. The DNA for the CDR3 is TGTGCCAGCAGTTTAGAGGGAAGGGGGGCCAACGTCCTGACTTTC. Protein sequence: CASSLEGRGANVLTF.

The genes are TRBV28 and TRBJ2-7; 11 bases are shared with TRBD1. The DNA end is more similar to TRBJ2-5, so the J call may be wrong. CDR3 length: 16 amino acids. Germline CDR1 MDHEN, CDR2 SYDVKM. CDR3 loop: CASSARTGGFRETQYF. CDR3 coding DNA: TGTGCCAGCAGTGCCAGGACAGGGGGCTTCCGCGAGACCCAGTACTTC.

The CDR3 DNA reads TGCAGCGTTGAAGCCCAATACAATGAGCAGTTCTTC. Its translation: CSVEAQYNEQFF. The chain combines TRBV29-1 with TRBJ2-1, with D unclear. Trimming took off 1 base at V and 4 bases at J, with 5 bases between the two ends. Per germline, CDR1 SQVTM and CDR2 ANQGSEA. CDR3 length equals 12 residues.

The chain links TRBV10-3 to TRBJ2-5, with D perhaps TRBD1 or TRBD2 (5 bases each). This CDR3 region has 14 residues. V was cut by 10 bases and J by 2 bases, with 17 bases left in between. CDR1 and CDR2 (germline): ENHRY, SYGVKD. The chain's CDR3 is CATREGRNQETQYF. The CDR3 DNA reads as TGTGCCACCCGAGAGGGGCGAAATCAAGAGACCCAGTACTTC.

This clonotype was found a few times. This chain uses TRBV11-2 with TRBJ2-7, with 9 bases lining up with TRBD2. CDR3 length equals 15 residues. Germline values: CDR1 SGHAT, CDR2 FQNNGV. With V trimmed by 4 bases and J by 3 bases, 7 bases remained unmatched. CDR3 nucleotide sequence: TGTGCCAGCAGCTCTACTAGCGGGCGACTCTACGAGCAGTACTTC. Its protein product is CASSSTSGRLYEQYF.

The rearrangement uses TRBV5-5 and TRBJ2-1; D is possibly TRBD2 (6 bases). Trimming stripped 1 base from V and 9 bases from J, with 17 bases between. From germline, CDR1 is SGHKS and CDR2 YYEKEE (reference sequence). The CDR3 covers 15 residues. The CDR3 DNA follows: TGTGCCAGCAGCTTGAGGCGGCGGGGTGGGGGTGAGCAGTTCTTC. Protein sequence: CASSLRRRGGGEQFF.

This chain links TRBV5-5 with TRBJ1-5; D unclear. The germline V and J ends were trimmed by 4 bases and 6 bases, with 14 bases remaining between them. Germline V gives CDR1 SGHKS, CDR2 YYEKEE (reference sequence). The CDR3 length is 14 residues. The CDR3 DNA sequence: TGTGCCAGCAGCGAGAGAGGAGTAGCTCAGCCCCAGCATTTT. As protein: CASSERGVAQPQHF.

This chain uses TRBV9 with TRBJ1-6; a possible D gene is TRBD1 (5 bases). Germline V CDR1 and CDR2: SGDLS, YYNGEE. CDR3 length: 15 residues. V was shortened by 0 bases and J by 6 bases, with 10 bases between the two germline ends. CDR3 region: CASSVGQRVNSPLHF. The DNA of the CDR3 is TGTGCCAGCAGCGTAGGACAGAGAGTTAATTCACCCCTCCACTTT.

The DNA for the CDR3 is TGTGCCAGCAGCAACGGACAGGGCCCGGGGCAGCCCCAGCATTTT. This codes for CASSNGQGPGQPQHF. The chain joins TRBV7-9 to TRBJ1-5; TRBD1 matches 8 bases. After removal of 5 bases from V and 7 bases from J, the junction contained 10 bases not matched to a gene. Germline V gives CDR1 SEHNR, CDR2 FQNEAQ (reference sequence). The CDR3 consists of 15 residues. The entire variable domain, with the rest obtained from reference TRBV7-9 and TRBJ1-5, is as follows: DTGVSQNPRHKITKRGQNVTFRCDPISEHNRLYWYRQTLGQGPEFLTYFQNEAQLEKSRLLSDRFSAERPKGSFSTLEIQRTEQGDSAMYLCASSNGQGPGQPQHFGDGTRLSIL.

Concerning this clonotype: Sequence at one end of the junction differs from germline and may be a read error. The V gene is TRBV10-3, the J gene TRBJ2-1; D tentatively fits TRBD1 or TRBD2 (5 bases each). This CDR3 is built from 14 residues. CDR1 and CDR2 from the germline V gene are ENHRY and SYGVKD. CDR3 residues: CAIGESGTHNEQFF. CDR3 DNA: TGTGCCATCGGTGAGTCCGGGACGCACAATGAGCAGTTCTTC.

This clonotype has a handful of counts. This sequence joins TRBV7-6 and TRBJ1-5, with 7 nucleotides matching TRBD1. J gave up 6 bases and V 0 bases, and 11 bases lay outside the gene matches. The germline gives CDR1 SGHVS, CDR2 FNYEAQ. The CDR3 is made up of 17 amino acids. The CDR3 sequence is CASSLAPPGGSRQPQHF. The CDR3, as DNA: TGTGCCAGCAGCTTAGCCCCTCCAGGGGGGAGTCGTCAGCCCCAGCATTTT.

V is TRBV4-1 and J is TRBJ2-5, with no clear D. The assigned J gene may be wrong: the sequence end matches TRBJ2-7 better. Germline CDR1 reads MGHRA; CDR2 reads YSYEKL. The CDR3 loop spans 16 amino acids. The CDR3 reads CASSHITRFLRNEQYF. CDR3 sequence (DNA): TGCGCCAGCAGCCACATTACACGGTTTCTAAGGAACGAGCAGTACTTC.